The rows below give T cell receptor beta chains drawn from one sample of a study of cytomegalovirus exposure and HLA in healthy donors. This table comes from immunoSEQ multiplex PCR, and its TCRdb copy is limited to in-frame clones, with some not included. The data contain about 130,000 clones, 80% of them singletons. Input material: PBMCs. All receptors come from a man aged 25 to 40 in good health and CMV-seronegative. Both conserved end residues are part of each CDR3. Fields, in order: D gene, J gene, CDR3 length, V gene, clone size, CDR3 DNA, CDR3 protein. The D gene is left open where the match is weak. Some rows have no size entry. The others give once, few or many, or a class for an expanded clone.

TRBD1 | TRBJ2-7 | 15 | TRBV5-4 | NA | TGTGCCAGCAGCTATGGACAGGGTTTGATCTACGAGCAGTACTTC | CASSYGQGLIYEQYF
TRBD1 | TRBJ2-3 | 17 | TRBV15 | NA | TGTGCCACCAGCAGAGATCGAGGACAGGGGGCTCGAAATACGCAGTATTTT | CATSRDRGQGARNTQYF
NA | TRBJ2-7 | 13 | TRBV6-1 | NA | TGTGCCAGCAAAAGCGAGGGCCCCTACGAGCAGTACTTC | CASKSEGPYEQYF
TRBD1 | TRBJ2-5 | 16 | TRBV11-1 | few | TGTGCCAGCAGCTTAGGTGGACAGGGCAGATTGGAGACCCAGTACTTC | CASSLGGQGRLETQYF
TRBD1 | TRBJ2-1 | 15 | TRBV9 | NA | TGTGCCAGCAGCGTGGGGGGGACAGGGCTCAATGAGCAGTTCTTC | CASSVGGTGLNEQFF
NA | TRBJ1-3 | 13 | TRBV5-4 | NA | TGTGCCAGCAGTGGCGGGGGCGGAAACACCATATATTTT | CASSGGGGNTIYF
TRBD1 | TRBJ2-5 | 15 | TRBV5-4 | once | TGTGCCAGCAGCCTGGACAGGGTCCAAAGGGAGACCCAGTACTTC | CASSLDRVQRETQYF
NA | TRBJ1-5 | 15 | TRBV6-6 | NA | TGTGCCAGCACCCCCGCAGGGCCGAGCAATCAGCCCCAGCATTTT | CASTPAGPSNQPQHF
TRBD1 | TRBJ2-7 | 14 | TRBV28 | NA | TGTGCCAGCAGTAACCCGGGACAGGGGTTCGAGCGGTACTTC | CASSNPGQGFERYF
TRBD2 | TRBJ2-2 | 12 | TRBV10-3 | few | TGTGCCATCAACGGGGGGACCGGGGAGCTGTTTTTT | CAINGGTGELFF
TRBD1 | TRBJ2-6 | 17 | TRBV28 | NA | TGTGCCAGCAACCCCGGGACAGGGTATACTGGGGCCAACGTCCTGACTTTC | CASNPGTGYTGANVLTF
TRBD1 | TRBJ2-5 | 14 | TRBV7-6 | NA | TGTGCCAGCGGTCAGGGGGCTGCGCAAGAGACCCAGTACTTC | CASGQGAAQETQYF
NA | TRBJ2-3 | 16 | TRBV4-3 | NA | TGCGCCAGCAGCCAGGCCCTGTCTCAGGGAACAGATACGCAGTATTTT | CASSQALSQGTDTQYF
NA | TRBJ1-2 | 11 | TRBV20-1 | NA | TGCAGTGCGGGTGGGACATATGGCTACACCTTC | CSAGGTYGYTF
TRBD1 | TRBJ1-2 | 14 | TRBV5-6 | NA | TGTGCCAGCAGCTTAGGGACAGGGGGCTATGGCTACACCTTC | CASSLGTGGYGYTF
TRBD2 | TRBJ2-3 | 14 | TRBV5-1 | NA | TGCGCCAGCAGTCTTAGCGGGATCGCAGATACGCAGTATTTT | CASSLSGIADTQYF
TRBD2 | TRBJ2-7 | 14 | TRBV6-5 | NA | TGTGCCAGCAGATTGAATAGCGGGGCCTACGAGCAGTACTTC | CASRLNSGAYEQYF
NA | TRBJ1-1 | 13 | TRBV27 | NA | TGTGCCAGCAGTTTAGAAGGGGCCACTGAAGCTTTCTTT | CASSLEGATEAFF
NA | TRBJ2-7 | 16 | TRBV5-6 | NA | TGTGCCAGCACCGGTGGTGGGGGGGCCTCACATTACGAGCAGTACTTC | CASTGGGGASHYEQYF